This TCR beta chain emerged from a study of shared clonotypes between healthy human individuals. This clone showed up just once. Antigen specificity is unknown. How the authors handled the data: ImmunoSEQ output held junction-only sequences without quality scores, so filtering differed. The assay was immunoSEQ multiplex PCR, and TCRdb's table has in-frame clones only and misses some. V and J calls and clone size are copied from that table; D and trimming were computed from the DNA. The table lists around 640,000 clones, about 96% of them singletons. This CDR3 comprises 15 residues. Trimming shortened V by 2 bases and J by 1 base, and 11 bases separated the two germline ends. Germline CDR1 is SGHTA and CDR2 is FQGTGA. Terminally differentiated effector memory CD45RA+ cells were excluded by CCR7 positive selection of CD45RO-negative cells. Study-wide results and limits: Against clonotypes common to all four donors, non-shared ones had lower generation probabilities.

Sequenced material: naive CD8+ T cells sorted from blood. The chain uses TRBV7-3 and TRBJ1-1, with a tentative D call TRBD1 (5 bases). The clonotype was recovered from a woman aged 30 to 39 in good health. Here the CDR3 reads CASSLQGAGNTEAFF. CDR3 in DNA: TGTGCCAGCAGCTTACAGGGCGCCGGGAACACTGAAGCTTTCTTT.